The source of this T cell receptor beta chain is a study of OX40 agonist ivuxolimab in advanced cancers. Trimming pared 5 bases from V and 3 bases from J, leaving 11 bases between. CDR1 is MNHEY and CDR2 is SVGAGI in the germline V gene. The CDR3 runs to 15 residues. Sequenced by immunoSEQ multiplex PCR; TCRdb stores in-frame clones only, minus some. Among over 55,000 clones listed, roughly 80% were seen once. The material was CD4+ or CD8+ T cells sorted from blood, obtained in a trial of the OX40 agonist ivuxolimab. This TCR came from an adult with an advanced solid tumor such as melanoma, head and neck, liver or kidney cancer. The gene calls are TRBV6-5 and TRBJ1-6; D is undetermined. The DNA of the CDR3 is TGTGCCAGCAGTCCCGAGGGAAACTATAATTCACCCCTCCACTTT. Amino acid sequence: CASSPEGNYNSPLHF.